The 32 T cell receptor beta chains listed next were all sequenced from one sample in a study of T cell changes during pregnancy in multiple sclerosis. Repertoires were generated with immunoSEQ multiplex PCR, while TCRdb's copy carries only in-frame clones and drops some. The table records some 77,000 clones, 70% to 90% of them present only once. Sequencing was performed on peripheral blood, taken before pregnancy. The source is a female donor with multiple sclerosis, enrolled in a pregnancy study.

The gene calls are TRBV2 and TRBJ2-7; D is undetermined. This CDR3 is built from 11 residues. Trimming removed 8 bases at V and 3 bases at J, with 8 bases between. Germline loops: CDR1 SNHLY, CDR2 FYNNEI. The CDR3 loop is CASSQFYEQYF. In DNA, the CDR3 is TGTGCCAGCTCACAGTTCTACGAGCAGTACTTC.

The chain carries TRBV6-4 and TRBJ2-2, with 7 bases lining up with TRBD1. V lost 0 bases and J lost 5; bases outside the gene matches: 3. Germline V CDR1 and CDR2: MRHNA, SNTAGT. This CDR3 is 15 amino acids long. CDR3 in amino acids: CASSDSKGATGELFF. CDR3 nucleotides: TGTGCCAGCAGTGACTCCAAGGGGGCGACCGGGGAGCTGTTTTTT.

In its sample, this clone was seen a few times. As DNA, the CDR3 is TGTGCCAGCAGCGTAGCGGTGGGCGGCTACACCTTC. Residues: CASSVAVGGYTF. V is TRBV9 and J is TRBJ1-2; D gene unclear. Germline V gene lookup returns CDR1 SGDLS and CDR2 YYNGEE. The CDR3 covers 12 residues. Trimming took off 0 bases at V and 8 bases at J, with 8 bases between the two ends.

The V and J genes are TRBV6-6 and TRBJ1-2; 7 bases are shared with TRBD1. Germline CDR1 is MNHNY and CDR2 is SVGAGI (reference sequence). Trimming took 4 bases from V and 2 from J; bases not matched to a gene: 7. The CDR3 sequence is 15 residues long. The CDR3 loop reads CASSSYETGNYGYTF. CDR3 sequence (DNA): TGTGCCAGCAGTTCGTATGAGACAGGGAACTATGGCTACACCTTC.

CDR3 bases: TGTGCCAGTAGTATAAATTGGGGACAGGGGGTAAGTGAGCAGTTCTTC. This codes for CASSINWGQGVSEQFF. The chain links TRBV19 to TRBJ2-1; 11 bases are shared with TRBD1. This CDR3 region has 16 residues. Trimming took 2 bases from V and 9 from J; bases not matched to a gene: 9. Looked up from germline, CDR1 is LNHDA and CDR2 is SQIVND (reference sequence).

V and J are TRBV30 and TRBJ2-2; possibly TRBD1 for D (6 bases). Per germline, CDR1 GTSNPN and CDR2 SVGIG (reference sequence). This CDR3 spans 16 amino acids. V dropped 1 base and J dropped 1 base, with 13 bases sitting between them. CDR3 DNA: TGTGCCTGGAGTGGACAAAGGGACATGAACACCGGGGAGCTGTTTTTT. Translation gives CAWSGQRDMNTGELFF.

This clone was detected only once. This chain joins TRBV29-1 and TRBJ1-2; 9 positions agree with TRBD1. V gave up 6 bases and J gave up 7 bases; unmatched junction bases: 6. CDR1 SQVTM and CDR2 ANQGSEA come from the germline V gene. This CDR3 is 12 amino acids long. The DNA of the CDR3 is TGCAGCGTGGACAGGGGCGGGGGTGGCTACACCTTC. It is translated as CSVDRGGGGYTF.

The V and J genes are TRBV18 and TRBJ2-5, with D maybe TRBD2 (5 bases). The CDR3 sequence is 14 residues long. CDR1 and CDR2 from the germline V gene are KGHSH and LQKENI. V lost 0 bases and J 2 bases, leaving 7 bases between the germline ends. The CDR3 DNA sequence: TGTGCCAGCTCACCACCGGACTTTCAAGAGACCCAGTACTTC. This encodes CASSPPDFQETQYF.

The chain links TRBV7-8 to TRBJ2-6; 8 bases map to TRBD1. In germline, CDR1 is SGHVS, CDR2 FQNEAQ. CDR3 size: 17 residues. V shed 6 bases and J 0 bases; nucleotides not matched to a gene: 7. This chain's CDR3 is CASRDGQGISGANVLTF. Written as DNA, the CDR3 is TGTGCCAGCAGAGACGGACAGGGTATCTCTGGGGCCAACGTCCTGACTTTC.

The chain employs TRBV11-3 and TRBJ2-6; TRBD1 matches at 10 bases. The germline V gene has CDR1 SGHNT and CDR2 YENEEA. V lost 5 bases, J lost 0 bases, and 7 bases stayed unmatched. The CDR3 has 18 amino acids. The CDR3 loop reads CASSPRTGGSSGANVLTF. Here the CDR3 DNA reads TGTGCCAGCAGCCCGAGGACAGGGGGGAGCTCTGGGGCCAACGTCCTGACTTTC.

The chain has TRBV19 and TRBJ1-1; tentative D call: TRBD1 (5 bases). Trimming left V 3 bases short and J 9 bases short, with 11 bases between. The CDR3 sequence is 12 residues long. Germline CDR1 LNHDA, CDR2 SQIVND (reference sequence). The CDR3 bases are TGTGCCAGTAGTATTAGGGGCATTCAAGCTTTCTTT. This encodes CASSIRGIQAFF.

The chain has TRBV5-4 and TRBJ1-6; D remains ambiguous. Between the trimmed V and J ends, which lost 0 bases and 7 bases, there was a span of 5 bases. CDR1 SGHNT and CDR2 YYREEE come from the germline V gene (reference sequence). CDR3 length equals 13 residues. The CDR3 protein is CASSLERNSPLHF. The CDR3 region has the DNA TGTGCCAGCAGCTTGGAGAGGAATTCACCCCTCCACTTT.

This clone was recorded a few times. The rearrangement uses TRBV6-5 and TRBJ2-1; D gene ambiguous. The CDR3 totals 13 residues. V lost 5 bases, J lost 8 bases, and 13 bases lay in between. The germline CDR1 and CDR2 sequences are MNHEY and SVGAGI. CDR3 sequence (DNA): TGTGCCAGCAGTGATTCCCCACACGATGAGCAGTTCTTC. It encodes CASSDSPHDEQFF.

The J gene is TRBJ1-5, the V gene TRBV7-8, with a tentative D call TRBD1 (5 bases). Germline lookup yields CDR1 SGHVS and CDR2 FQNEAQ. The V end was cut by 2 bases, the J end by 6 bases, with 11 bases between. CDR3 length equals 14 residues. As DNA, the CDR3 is TGTGCCAGCAGCTTAACAGGTGGACGTCAGCCCCAGCATTTT. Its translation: CASSLTGGRQPQHF. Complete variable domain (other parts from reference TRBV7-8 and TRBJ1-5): GAGVSQSPRYKVAKRGQDVALRCDPISGHVSLFWYQQALGQGPEFLTYFQNEAQLDKSGLPSDRFFAERPEGSVSTLKIQRTQQEDSAVYLCASSLTGGRQPQHFGDGTRLSIL.

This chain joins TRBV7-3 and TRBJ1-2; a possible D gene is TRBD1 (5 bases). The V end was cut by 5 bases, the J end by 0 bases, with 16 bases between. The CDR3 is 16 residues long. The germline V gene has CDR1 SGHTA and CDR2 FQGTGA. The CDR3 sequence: CASSPLPTDTNYGYTF. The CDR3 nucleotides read TGTGCCAGCAGCCCTCTCCCGACAGATACTAACTATGGCTACACCTTC.

CDR3 sequence (DNA): TGTGCCAGCACTCGAACGAGGGAGGAGGATGGCTACACCTTC. The encoded protein is CASTRTREEDGYTF. The chain recombines TRBV4-2 with TRBJ1-2; no clear D. V was shortened by 7 bases and J by 6 bases, with 18 bases between the two germline ends. Germline CDR1 is LGHNA and CDR2 is YNFKEQ. The CDR3 is 14 residues long.

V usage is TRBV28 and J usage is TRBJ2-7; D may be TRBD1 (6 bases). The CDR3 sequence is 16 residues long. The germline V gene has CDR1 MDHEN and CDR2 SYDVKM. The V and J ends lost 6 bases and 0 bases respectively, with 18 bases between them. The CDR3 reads CASSFNDRLSSYEQYF. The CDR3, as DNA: TGTGCCAGCAGCTTTAATGACAGGTTGTCCTCCTACGAGCAGTACTTC.

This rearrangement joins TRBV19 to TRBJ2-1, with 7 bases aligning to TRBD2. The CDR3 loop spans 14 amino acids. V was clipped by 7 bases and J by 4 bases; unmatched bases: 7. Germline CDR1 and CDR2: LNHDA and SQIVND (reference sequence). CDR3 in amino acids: CASMSGGGYNEQFF. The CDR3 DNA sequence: TGTGCCAGTATGTCGGGGGGAGGATACAATGAGCAGTTCTTC.

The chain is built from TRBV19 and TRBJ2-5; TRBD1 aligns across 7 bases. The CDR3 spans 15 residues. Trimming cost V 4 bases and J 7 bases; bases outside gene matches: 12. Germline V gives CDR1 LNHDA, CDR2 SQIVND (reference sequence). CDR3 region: CASSRNDRASGTQYF. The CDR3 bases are TGTGCCAGTAGTAGAAATGACAGGGCCTCGGGGACCCAGTACTTC.

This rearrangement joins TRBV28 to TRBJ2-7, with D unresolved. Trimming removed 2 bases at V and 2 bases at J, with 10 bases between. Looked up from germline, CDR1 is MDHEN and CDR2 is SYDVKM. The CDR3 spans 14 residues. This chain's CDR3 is CASSLAGFTYEQYF. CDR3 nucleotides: TGTGCCAGCAGTTTAGCAGGTTTCACCTACGAGCAGTACTTC. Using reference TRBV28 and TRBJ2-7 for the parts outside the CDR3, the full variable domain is DVKVTQSSRYLVKRTGEKVFLECVQDMDHENMFWYRQDPGLGLRLIYFSYDVKMKEKGDIPEGYSVSREKKERFSLILESASTNQTSMYLCASSLAGFTYEQYFGPGTRLTVT.

CDR3 in amino acids: CAISGQLDDEKLFF. The CDR3 bases are TGTGCCATCAGCGGACAGCTTGACGATGAAAAACTGTTTTTT. The chain combines TRBV10-3 with TRBJ1-4, with a tentative D call TRBD1 (6 bases). V lost 6 bases and J lost 6, with 14 bases in between. The germline CDR1 and CDR2 sequences are ENHRY and SYGVKD. CDR3 length equals 14 residues.

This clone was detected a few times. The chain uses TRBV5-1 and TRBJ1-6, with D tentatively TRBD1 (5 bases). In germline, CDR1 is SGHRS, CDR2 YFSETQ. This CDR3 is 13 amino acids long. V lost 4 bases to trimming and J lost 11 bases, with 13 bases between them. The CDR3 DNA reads TGCGCCAGCAGCCCTAGGGGCGAAACACCCCTCCACTTT. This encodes CASSPRGETPLHF.

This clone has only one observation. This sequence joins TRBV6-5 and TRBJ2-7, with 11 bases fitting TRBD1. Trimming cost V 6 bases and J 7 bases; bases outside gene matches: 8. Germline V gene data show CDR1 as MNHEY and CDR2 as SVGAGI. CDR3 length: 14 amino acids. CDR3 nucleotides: TGTGCCAGCAGCTCCGGGACAGGGGGAAGGGAGCAGTACTTC. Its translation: CASSSGTGGREQYF.

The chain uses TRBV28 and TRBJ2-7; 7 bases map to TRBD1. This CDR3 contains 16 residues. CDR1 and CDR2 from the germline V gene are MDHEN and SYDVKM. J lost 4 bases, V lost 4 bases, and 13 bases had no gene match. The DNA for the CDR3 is TGTGCCAGCAGTTACCTAATTAGACAGGGTGGGTACGAGCAGTACTTC. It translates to CASSYLIRQGGYEQYF.

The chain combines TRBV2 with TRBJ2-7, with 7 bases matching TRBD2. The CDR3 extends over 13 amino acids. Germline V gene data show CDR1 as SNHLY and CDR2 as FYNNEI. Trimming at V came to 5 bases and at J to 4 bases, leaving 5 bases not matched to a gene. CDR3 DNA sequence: TGTGCCAGCAGTTTAGGGGAGGGTTACGAGCAGTACTTC. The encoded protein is CASSLGEGYEQYF.

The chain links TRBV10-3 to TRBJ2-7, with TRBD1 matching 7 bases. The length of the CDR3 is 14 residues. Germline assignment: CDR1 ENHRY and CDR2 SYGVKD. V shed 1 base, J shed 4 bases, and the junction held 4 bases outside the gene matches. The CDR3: CAISEYRQGYEQYF. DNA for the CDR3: TGTGCCATCAGTGAGTACCGACAGGGTTACGAGCAGTACTTC.

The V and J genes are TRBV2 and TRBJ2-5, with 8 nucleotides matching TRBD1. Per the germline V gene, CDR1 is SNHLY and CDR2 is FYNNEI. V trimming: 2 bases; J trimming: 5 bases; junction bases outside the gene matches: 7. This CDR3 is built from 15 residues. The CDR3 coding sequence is TGTGCCAGCAGTGAACGACAGGGGAGGTTGGAGACCCAGTACTTC. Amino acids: CASSERQGRLETQYF.

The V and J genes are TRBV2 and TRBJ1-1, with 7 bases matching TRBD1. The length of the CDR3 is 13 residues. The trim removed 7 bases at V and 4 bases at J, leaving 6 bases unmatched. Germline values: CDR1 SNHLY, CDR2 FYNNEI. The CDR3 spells CASITGVGTEAFF. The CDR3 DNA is TGTGCCAGCATAACAGGGGTGGGCACTGAAGCTTTCTTT. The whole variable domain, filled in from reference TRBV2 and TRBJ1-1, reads EPEVTQTPSHQVTQMGQEVILRCVPISNHLYFYWYRQILGQKVEFLVSFYNNEISEKSEIFDDQFSVERPDGSNFTLKIRSTKLEDSAMYFCASITGVGTEAFFGQGTRLTVV.

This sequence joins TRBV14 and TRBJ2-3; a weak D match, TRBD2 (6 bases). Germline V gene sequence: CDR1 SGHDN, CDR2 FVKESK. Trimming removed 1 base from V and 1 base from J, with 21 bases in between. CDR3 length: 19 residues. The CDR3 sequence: CASSQVSKRLVYGTDTQYF. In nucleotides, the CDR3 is TGTGCCAGCAGCCAAGTCTCCAAGCGACTAGTCTATGGCACAGATACGCAGTATTTT.

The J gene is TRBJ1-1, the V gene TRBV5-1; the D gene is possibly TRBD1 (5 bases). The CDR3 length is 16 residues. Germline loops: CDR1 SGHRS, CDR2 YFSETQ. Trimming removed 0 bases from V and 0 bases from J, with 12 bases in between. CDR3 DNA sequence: TGCGCCAGCAGCTTGGGAAGGGGCGCTATGAACACTGAAGCTTTCTTT. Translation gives CASSLGRGAMNTEAFF. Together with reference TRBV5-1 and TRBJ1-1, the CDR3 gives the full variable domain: KAGVTQTPRYLIKTRGQQVTLSCSPISGHRSVSWYQQTPGQGLQFLFEYFSETQRNKGNFPGRFSGRQFSNSRSEMNVSTLELGDSALYLCASSLGRGAMNTEAFFGQGTRLTVV.

This CDR3 reads CASTGGFFTGYTEAFF. CDR3 in DNA: TGTGCCAGTACTGGGGGGTTTTTTACAGGTTACACTGAAGCTTTCTTT. The chain joins TRBV19 to TRBJ1-1; TRBD1 might be the D (5 bases). The CDR3 loop spans 16 amino acids. Deletions cut 7 bases from V and 3 bases from J, with 21 bases between. Germline V gene sequence: CDR1 LNHDA, CDR2 SQIVND (reference sequence).

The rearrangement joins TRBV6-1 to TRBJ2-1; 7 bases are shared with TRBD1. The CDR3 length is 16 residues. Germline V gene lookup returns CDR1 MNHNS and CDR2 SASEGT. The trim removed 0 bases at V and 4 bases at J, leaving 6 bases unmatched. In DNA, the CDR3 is TGTGCCAGCAGTGAAGCGGGGACAGTTACTTACAATGAGCAGTTCTTC. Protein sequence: CASSEAGTVTYNEQFF.